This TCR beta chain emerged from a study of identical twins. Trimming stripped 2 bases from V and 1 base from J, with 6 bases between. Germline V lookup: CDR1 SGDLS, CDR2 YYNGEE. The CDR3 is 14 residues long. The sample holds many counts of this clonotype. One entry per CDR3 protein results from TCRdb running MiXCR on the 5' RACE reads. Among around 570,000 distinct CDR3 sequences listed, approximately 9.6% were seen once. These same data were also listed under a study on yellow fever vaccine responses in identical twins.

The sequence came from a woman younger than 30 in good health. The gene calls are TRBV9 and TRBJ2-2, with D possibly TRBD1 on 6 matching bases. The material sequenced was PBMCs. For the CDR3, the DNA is TGTGCCAGCAGCGTGACAGGGAACACCGGGGAGCTGTTTTTT. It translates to CASSVTGNTGELFF.